This passage covers 10 T cell receptor beta chains from one sample sequenced in a study of Graves' ophthalmopathy and Graves' hyperthyroidism. Amplified TCR beta CDR3 regions were obtained using RNA transcripts as template. The first round was an RT-PCR with HTBI primers, and the second round was a multiplex PCR. Using its own MiXCR run on the multiplex PCR reads, TCRdb lists one record per CDR3 protein. The repertoire holds about 620,000 distinct CDR3 sequences, with approximately 21% as singletons. What was sequenced was peripheral blood. Source of these receptors: a woman aged 18-35 years with stable Graves' hyperthyroidism. Some clones in this sample may be carry-over from other donors' samples.

The V call is TRBV20-1, the J call TRBJ1-2; D is perhaps TRBD1 (5 bases). The length of the CDR3 is 16 residues. Germline CDR1 DFQATT, CDR2 SNEGSKA (reference sequence). V was cut by 2 bases and J by 5 bases, with 21 bases left in between. CDR3 region: CSARKIRDDAFYGYTF. Written as DNA, the CDR3 is TGCAGTGCTAGAAAGATCCGGGACGACGCTTTTTATGGCTACACCTTC.

This clonotype was detected a few times. This chain joins TRBV6-1 and TRBJ1-1; possible D gene TRBD1, 5 bases. The germline V gene encodes CDR1 MNHNS and CDR2 SASEGT. Trimming removed 5 bases from V and 0 bases from J, with 13 bases in between. CDR3 length: 15 amino acids. Written as DNA, the CDR3 is TGTGCCAGCAGTCGACGCGGGACGGTGAACACTGAAGCTTTCTTT. Translation gives CASSRRGTVNTEAFF.

This clonotype has at least ten counts. The chain employs TRBV6-5 and TRBJ2-5; TRBD2 matches 13 bases. CDR3 length: 14 amino acids. The germline V gene encodes CDR1 MNHEY and CDR2 SVGAGI. V trimming: 7 bases; J trimming: 5 bases; junction bases outside the gene matches: 4. The CDR3 DNA follows: TGTGCCAGCACGACTAGCGGGGGGAGGGAGACCCAGTACTTC. It encodes CASTTSGGRETQYF.

DNA for the CDR3: TGCAGTGCTAGAGACACCACCGAATTTCTTAGAGAGCAGTACTTC. Translated, it gives CSARDTTEFLREQYF. The chain combines TRBV20-1 with TRBJ2-7; D unresolved. V lost 0 bases, J lost 7 bases, and 19 bases lay in between. Germline V gives CDR1 DFQATT, CDR2 SNEGSKA (reference sequence). This CDR3 has 15 amino acids.

The chain couples TRBV11-2 to TRBJ2-7, with 8 nucleotides matching TRBD2. The CDR3 runs to 14 residues. The V gene's germline CDR1 is SGHAT and CDR2 FQNNGV. V trimming: 3 bases; J trimming: 5 bases; junction bases outside the gene matches: 6. CDR3 in amino acids: CASSFRYSGNEQYF. The CDR3 region has the DNA TGTGCCAGCAGCTTCAGATATAGCGGGAACGAGCAGTACTTC.

This clonotype has only a few counts. This may be a read error: a much more frequent sequence differs by one nucleotide. This sequence joins TRBV13 and TRBJ1-6; tentative D call: TRBD1 (6 bases). The CDR3 has 17 amino acids. Per the germline V gene, CDR1 is PRHDT and CDR2 is FYEKMQ (reference sequence). The CDR3 protein is CASSLGDPGAENSHLHF. The CDR3, as DNA: TGTGCCAGCAGCTTAGGCGATCCAGGGGCGGAGAATTCACACCTCCACTTT.

Details on this clonotype: Because it lacks the conserved phenylalanine or tryptophan at the end, this CDR3 is likely a read error. The genes are TRBV12-3 or TRBV12-4 and TRBJ2-7; the D is unclear. Trimming stripped 1 base from V and 10 bases from J, with 17 bases between. The CDR3 loop spans 14 amino acids. CDR3 protein: CASSLGVRGGRQYS. The DNA for the CDR3 is TGTGCCAGCAGTTTAGGGGTCCGTGGTGGACGTCAGTACTCC.

This clonotype came up many times. The V call is TRBV19, the J call TRBJ1-1; D uncertain. Germline CDR1 reads LNHDA; CDR2 reads SQIVND (reference sequence). CDR3 length equals 15 residues. V lost 1 base and J lost 0, with 9 bases in between. The CDR3 loop reads CASSIGGRMNTEAFF. DNA for the CDR3: TGTGCCAGTAGTATAGGAGGACGAATGAACACTGAAGCTTTCTTT.

The V gene is TRBV4-2, the J gene TRBJ2-7; 7 nucleotides line up with TRBD1. Germline V CDR1 and CDR2: LGHNA, YNFKEQ. Trimming took 5 bases from V and 2 from J; bases not matched to a gene: 12. The length of the CDR3 is 16 residues. The CDR3 region is CASSSREGARPYEQYF. The CDR3 coding sequence is TGTGCCAGCAGCTCAAGAGAGGGGGCCCGCCCCTACGAGCAGTACTTC.

This clonotype appeared a few times. Lacking the conserved final phenylalanine or tryptophan, this CDR3 likely reflects a read error. The V gene is TRBV7-9, the J gene TRBJ1-1; D is uncertain. Per the germline V gene, CDR1 is SEHNR and CDR2 is FQNEAQ (reference sequence). With 1 base removed from V and 1 base from J, the gap between germline ends came to 7 bases. The CDR3 length is 14 residues. CDR3 sequence (DNA): TGTGCCAGCAGCTTAGGACGAGGGAACACTGAAGCTTTCCTT. Protein: CASSLGRGNTEAFL.